This T cell receptor (beta chain) was retrieved from a study of cytomegalovirus exposure and HLA in healthy donors. About the study: The 120 or so validation repertoires used the same platform as the 650 to 850 first-cohort repertoires (as reported by a later analysis). Points from the study as a whole: For most TCR sequences rarity was the rule, although some public TCRs occurred in many donors. Reportedly, diagnosis of cytomegalovirus status by the classifier showed high specificity and sensitivity.

Comment on this clone: Its specificity is unknown.

Trimming at V came to 2 bases and at J to 6 bases, leaving 7 bases not matched to a gene. This CDR3 is 15 amino acids long. The germline gives CDR1 MNHNS, CDR2 SASEGT. The data were produced by immunoSEQ multiplex PCR, yet TCRdb's version contains in-frame clones alone and is incomplete. The repertoire holds over 200,000 clones, with about 91% as singletons. The V gene is TRBV6-1, the J gene TRBJ2-1; 7 bases are shared with TRBD2. This sequence originates from a woman under 30 in good health and CMV-seronegative. The specimen was PBMCs. The CDR3 is CASSELPGTINEQFF. The DNA for the CDR3 is TGTGCCAGCAGTGAACTCCCCGGGACTATCAATGAGCAGTTCTTC.